This is a list of T cell receptor beta chains from one sample in a study of blood T cell repertoires in COVID-19. Using immunoSEQ multiplex PCR, the repertoire was profiled, and TCRdb retains in-frame clones only, with some absent. The sample lists tens of thousands of clones, about 90% occurring once. Material: peripheral blood. These receptors came from a man aged 55 to 69 with active COVID-19. The conserved cysteine and the conserved F or W are not part of the CDR3 here. Fields, in order: J gene, V gene, CDR3 protein.

TRBJ2-3,TRBV9,ASSVSPSVTDTQY
TRBJ1-2,TRBV12-5,ASGLEGQINYGYT
TRBJ2-6,TRBV11-2,ASSLVSGQGGANVLT
TRBJ1-5,TRBV4-2,ASSQDHGTGNQPQH
TRBJ1-1,TRBV9,ASSERGIDSEAF
TRBJ2-3,TRBV12-3/TRBV12-4,ASTRTYTDTQY
TRBJ2-3,TRBV6-1,ASSESGDTQY
TRBJ1-4,TRBV6-5,ASNDRGSGEKLF
TRBJ1-1,TRBV3-1/TRBV3-2,ASSQRQANTEAF
TRBJ1-5,TRBV18,ASSPWGGRNQPQH
TRBJ1-6,TRBV2,ASRPGWGDNSPLH
TRBJ1-5,TRBV19,ASRASRVLNQPQH
TRBJ2-3,TRBV7-6,ASSVAGGGKSTDTQY
TRBJ2-4,TRBV5-6,ASSLNSRTKNIQY
TRBJ1-1,TRBV18,ASSPTGGMNTEAF
TRBJ1-6,TRBV28,ASSRGQRNNSPLH
TRBJ2-1,TRBV6-5,ASSFGNEQF
TRBJ2-2,TRBV19,ASRTRDRITGELF
TRBJ2-5,TRBV19,ASSIDRQARGETQY
TRBJ1-4,TRBV27,ASSLTGEKLF
TRBJ1-1,TRBV6-6,ASTTTGGTEAF
TRBJ2-2,TRBV6-6,ASSSLPANTGELF
TRBJ2-1,TRBV6-1,ASSEYLLDEQF
TRBJ1-2,TRBV18,ASSPRTGDYGYT
TRBJ1-5,TRBV6-2/TRBV6-3,ASSYDWGDDQPQH
TRBJ1-5,TRBV5-1,ASSLDPESNQPQH
TRBJ1-6,TRBV10-3,AISESGDRGTSPLH
TRBJ1-5,TRBV6-5,ASSPGTGRGAQH
TRBJ1-1,TRBV12-3/TRBV12-4,ASSPQGFRGF
TRBJ1-1,TRBV12-5,ASVGGVGDSTEAF
TRBJ1-2,TRBV5-1,ASGDTGDYGYT
TRBJ2-2,TRBV4-1,ASSQDLSWDRVGRELF
TRBJ2-1,TRBV7-3,ASSRTPGLGVGEQF
TRBJ1-3,TRBV30,ACGISGNTIY
TRBJ1-3,TRBV5-5,ASSLEIRVSGNTIY
TRBJ2-1,TRBV9,ASGTGRDNEQF